This T cell receptor (beta chain) was observed in a study of cytomegalovirus exposure and HLA in healthy donors. The PCR contained 60 Vbeta and 13 Jbeta primers. The method was immunoSEQ multiplex PCR; TCRdb's version includes in-frame clones alone and lacks a portion of them. The sample carries fewer than 150,000 clones, around three quarters recorded once. The germline CDR1 and CDR2 sequences are SEHNR and FQNEAQ (reference sequence). Trimming removed 8 bases from V and 0 bases from J; junction bases left unmatched: 13. This CDR3 has 18 amino acids. The J gene is TRBJ1-3, the V gene TRBV7-9; 10 bases are a match to TRBD1. The TCR was taken from a man aged 25-45 years in good health and CMV-seronegative. Sequenced material: PBMCs. The DNA of the CDR3 is TGTGCCAGCCTAGCTCCCTGGGACAGGGGTGGCTCTGGAAACACCATATATTTT. As protein: CASLAPWDRGGSGNTIYF.